This T cell receptor (beta chain) was sequenced in a study of shared clonotypes between healthy human individuals. Findings and limits, study-wide: A handful of donors had about 5% of their naive CD4 clonotypes in common.

Profiled with immunoSEQ multiplex PCR; TCRdb holds only in-frame clones, not every one. This table has 2,500,000 or so clones, roughly 92% appearing once. In the case of this clone: The antigen remains undetermined.

The V end was cut by 1 base, the J end by 4 bases, with 16 bases between. This CDR3 contains 17 residues. Germline V gives CDR1 SGHAT, CDR2 FQNNGV. The source of this sequence is a man between 18 and 29 years old in good health. Some clones in this sample may be carry-over from other donors' samples. The chain combines TRBV11-2 with TRBJ2-2; D remains ambiguous. Sequencing was performed on naive CD4+ T cells from PBMCs. Subset specified: CD45RA+ positively selected. The CDR3 region has the DNA TGTGCCAGCAGCTTAGCCCCTCCCAAATCGGGCACCGGGGAGCTGTTTTTT. Translated: CASSLAPPKSGTGELFF.